The 29 T cell receptor beta chains reported below all come from one sample, sequenced in a study of T-cell reconstitution after alpha-beta-depleted transplantation in children. Preparation of the TCRbeta library involved a method that used unique molecular identifiers. TCRdb reprocessed the PCR reads via MiXCR and lists one record per CDR3 protein. The sample consists of about 610,000 distinct CDR3 sequences, 10% to 13% of them appearing once. The specimen was PBMCs from the stem cell graft donor, collected from the stem cell graft. The receptors derive from a human donor who donated a stem cell graft to a child with acute myeloid leukemia.

This clonotype was seen many times. The chain links TRBV9 to TRBJ2-2; D gene ambiguous. Germline V lookup: CDR1 SGDLS, CDR2 YYNGEE. The CDR3 has 13 amino acids. Trimming removed 0 bases at V and 5 bases at J, with 5 bases between. The CDR3 spells CASSVVGTGELFF. CDR3 nucleotides: TGTGCCAGCAGCGTAGTGGGAACCGGGGAGCTGTTTTTT.

This clonotype was observed a handful of times. CDR3 sequence: CASRSQGASSYEQYF. The CDR3, as DNA: TGCGCCAGCAGATCTCAGGGGGCAAGCTCCTACGAGCAGTACTTC. This chain uses TRBV5-1 with TRBJ2-7; 8 nucleotides align to TRBD1. V lost 5 bases and J lost 0; bases outside the gene matches: 7. Germline CDR1 reads SGHRS; CDR2 reads YFSETQ. This CDR3 contains 15 residues.

This clonotype turned up a few times. J is TRBJ1-1 and V is TRBV29-1; TRBD1 agrees at 7 bases. Germline V gene data show CDR1 as SQVTM and CDR2 as ANQGSEA. The CDR3 covers 12 residues. With V trimmed by 7 bases and J by 5 bases, 7 bases remained unmatched. CDR3 in amino acids: CSARQGFTEAFF. DNA for the CDR3: TGCAGCGCACGACAGGGTTTTACTGAAGCTTTCTTT. Filled out from reference TRBV29-1 and TRBJ1-1, the complete variable domain reads SAVISQKPSRDICQRGTSLTIQCQVDSQVTMMFWYRQQPGQSLTLIATANQGSEATYESGFVIDKFPISRPNLTFSTLTVSNMSPEDSSIYLCSARQGFTEAFFGQGTRLTVV.

The chain is built from TRBV7-2 and TRBJ1-1; D ambiguous. Germline V lookup: CDR1 SGHTA, CDR2 FQGNSA. The CDR3 sequence is 15 residues long. The V end lost 1 base, the J end lost 1 base, and 10 bases lay between the germline ends. CDR3 sequence: CASSLEGYRNTEAFF. The DNA for the CDR3 is TGTGCCAGCAGCTTAGAAGGGTATCGGAACACTGAAGCTTTCTTT.

The chain employs TRBV20-1 and TRBJ2-4; 15 bases are shared with TRBD2. CDR3 length: 19 residues. The ends lost 5 bases at V and 0 bases at J; junction bases unmatched: 11. CDR1 is DFQATT, CDR2 SNEGSKA, per germline (reference sequence). The CDR3 here is CSAQSGLAGGSLAKNIQYF. The DNA of the CDR3 is TGCAGTGCTCAAAGTGGACTAGCGGGAGGGTCCTTAGCCAAAAACATTCAGTACTTC.

The chain combines TRBV5-1 with TRBJ1-6; D ambiguous. There are 12 residues in the CDR3. Trimming shortened V by 0 bases and J by 13 bases, and 8 bases separated the two germline ends. CDR1 and CDR2 from the germline V gene are SGHRS and YFSETQ. The CDR3 coding sequence is TGCGCCAGCAGCTTGGAGGGTGGGCCCCTCCACTTT. The encoded protein is CASSLEGGPLHF.

This clonotype was counted many times. The chain employs TRBV25-1 and TRBJ2-4; TRBD2 matches 16 bases. The germline V gene encodes CDR1 MGHDK and CDR2 SYGVNS. The length of the CDR3 is 20 residues. V shed 7 bases and J 0 bases; nucleotides not matched to a gene: 12. Written as DNA, the CDR3 is TGTGCCAGCACCAAGAATCCGGGACTAGCGGGAGGGTTAGCCAAAAACATTCAGTACTTC. Protein product: CASTKNPGLAGGLAKNIQYF.

This clonotype appeared a few times. V usage is TRBV7-6 and J usage is TRBJ2-2; 7 bases fit TRBD2. V shed 1 base and J 0 bases; nucleotides not matched to a gene: 5. The CDR3 spans 17 residues. Germline assignment: CDR1 SGHVS and CDR2 FNYEAQ. CDR3 nucleotides: TGTGCCAGCAGCTTAGGGGCGGGAGCGACGAACACCGGGGAGCTGTTTTTT. This translates into CASSLGAGATNTGELFF.

This clonotype was seen more than once but under ten times. CDR3 in DNA: TGCAGTCCGACTAGCGGGAGCTACAATGAGCAGTTCTTC. This codes for CSPTSGSYNEQFF. The chain carries TRBV20-1 and TRBJ2-1; TRBD2 matches 12 bases. CDR3 length equals 13 residues. The V gene end was trimmed by 8 bases and the J gene end by 3 bases; junction bases not matched to a gene: 2. Per the germline V gene, CDR1 is DFQATT and CDR2 is SNEGSKA (reference sequence).

The chain recombines TRBV5-1 with TRBJ2-1; TRBD2 matches at 8 bases. With 0 bases clipped from V and 6 bases from J, the junction kept 5 bases outside the gene matches. CDR3 length: 15 residues. Germline V gives CDR1 SGHRS, CDR2 YFSETQ. The CDR3 sequence: CASSLDGRAINEQFF. The CDR3 DNA is TGCGCCAGCAGCTTGGACGGGAGGGCCATCAATGAGCAGTTCTTC.

V gene TRBV7-9 combines with J gene TRBJ2-1; 9 bases are shared with TRBD2. The CDR3 consists of 13 residues. Trimming took 5 bases from V and 9 from J; bases not matched to a gene: 5. CDR1 is SEHNR and CDR2 is FQNEAQ in the germline V gene (reference sequence). CDR3 region: CASSESGGPEQFF. CDR3 sequence (DNA): TGTGCCAGCAGCGAAAGCGGGGGGCCTGAGCAGTTCTTC.

Many counts were recorded for this clonotype. The gene calls are TRBV29-1 and TRBJ2-4, with D perhaps TRBD1 or TRBD2 (6 bases each). The ends were cut back, 4 bases at V and 8 bases at J, with 15 bases in the middle. Germline CDR1 and CDR2: SQVTM and ANQGSEA. The CDR3 runs 13 residues. CDR3 amino acids: CSVVGGRVDIQYF. CDR3 nucleotides: TGCAGCGTTGTTGGGGGGCGTGTAGACATTCAGTACTTC. Full variable domain (missing parts from reference TRBV29-1 and TRBJ2-4): SAVISQKPSRDICQRGTSLTIQCQVDSQVTMMFWYRQQPGQSLTLIATANQGSEATYESGFVIDKFPISRPNLTFSTLTVSNMSPEDSSIYLCSVVGGRVDIQYFGAGTRLSVL.

The V gene is TRBV10-3, the J gene TRBJ2-7, with 15 bases aligning to TRBD2. The germline V gene has CDR1 ENHRY and CDR2 SYGVKD. The CDR3 length is 15 residues. V trimming: 6 bases; J trimming: 9 bases; junction bases outside the gene matches: 9. CDR3 in DNA: TGTGCCATCAGACCACCGGGACTAGCGGGAGGTGTGCAGTACTTC. This codes for CAIRPPGLAGGVQYF.

This clonotype was seen at least ten times. This sequence joins TRBV20-1 and TRBJ1-5, with D unclear. V lost 0 bases to trimming and J lost 7 bases, with 13 bases between them. This CDR3 has 14 residues. In germline, CDR1 is DFQATT, CDR2 SNEGSKA (reference sequence). The chain's CDR3 is CSARDLFQRQPQHF. The CDR3 DNA sequence: TGCAGTGCTAGAGATCTGTTCCAGAGACAGCCCCAGCATTTT.

This clonotype was counted a few times. The chain couples TRBV6-2 or TRBV6-3 to TRBJ2-5, with TRBD2 identical over 7 bases. Germline loops: CDR1 MNHEY, CDR2 SVGEGT. Unmatched junction bases numbered 5, after V lost 2 bases and J lost 5 bases. This CDR3 has 14 amino acids. The CDR3, as DNA: TGTGCCAGCAGTTACGGAGCGGGAAGGGAGACCCAGTACTTC. This encodes CASSYGAGRETQYF.

This clonotype has a count of ten or more. J is TRBJ1-1 and V is TRBV7-9; no reliable D call. The germline CDR1 and CDR2 sequences are SEHNR and FQNEAQ (reference sequence). V was cut by 3 bases and J by 2 bases, with 10 bases left in between. This CDR3 contains 14 residues. The CDR3 DNA reads as TGTGCCAGCAGCTTTGTACAGTCCAACACTGAAGCTTTCTTT. It yields the protein CASSFVQSNTEAFF.

This clonotype was observed a handful of times. This chain connects TRBV4-3 to TRBJ2-1, with D perhaps matching TRBD2 (5 bases). V was cut by 0 bases and J by 1 base, with 13 bases left in between. Germline CDR1 reads LGHNA; CDR2 reads YSLEER. The CDR3 runs to 17 residues. The CDR3 coding sequence is TGCGCCAGCAGCCAAGATCGGTGGAGCGGATCCTACAATGAGCAGTTCTTC. This encodes CASSQDRWSGSYNEQFF.

This clonotype was picked up many times. This chain links TRBV27 with TRBJ1-1; TRBD1 agrees at 8 bases. The germline V gene has CDR1 MNHEY and CDR2 SMNVEV (reference sequence). The CDR3 extends over 19 amino acids. V trimming: 3 bases; J trimming: 0 bases; junction bases outside the gene matches: 15. CDR3 DNA sequence: TGTGCCAGCAGTTTCCGACGGACCAGGGGGCTCCTCATGAACACTGAAGCTTTCTTT. Its protein product is CASSFRRTRGLLMNTEAFF.

The chain recombines TRBV11-1 with TRBJ2-2; 7 bases match TRBD2. The CDR3 loop spans 18 amino acids. Germline lookup yields CDR1 SGHAT and CDR2 FQDESV (reference sequence). V lost 1 base, J lost 2 bases, and 10 bases stayed unmatched. In DNA, the CDR3 is TGTGCCAGCAGCTTAGAATCTGCCGGGACTACTAACACCGGGGAGCTGTTTTTT. Protein sequence: CASSLESAGTTNTGELFF.

This clonotype was seen at least ten times. The chain is built from TRBV11-2 and TRBJ2-2; D call uncertain. V lost 3 bases, J lost 6 bases, and 8 bases lay in between. The V gene's germline CDR1 is SGHAT and CDR2 FQNNGV. The CDR3 sequence is 13 residues long. CDR3 bases: TGTGCCAGCAGCTTGGCAGGATCCGGGGAGCTGTTTTTT. Its translation: CASSLAGSGELFF.

This clonotype has ten or more counts. The chain couples TRBV6-1 to TRBJ1-1, with D perhaps TRBD1 (5 bases). This CDR3 region has 14 residues. Germline values: CDR1 MNHNS, CDR2 SASEGT. V lost 5 bases, J lost 11 bases, and 21 bases lay in between. CDR3 amino acids: CASSRLQGSLRAFF. CDR3 DNA sequence: TGTGCCAGCAGTCGCCTCCAGGGTTCCCTCCGGGCTTTCTTT.

The V and J genes are TRBV6-2 or TRBV6-3 and TRBJ2-1; 13 bases map to TRBD2. The CDR3 totals 15 residues. Germline trimming cut 6 bases from V and 9 bases from J; bases unmatched to any gene: 8. Germline-derived CDR1 and CDR2 are MNHEY and SVGEGT. CDR3 region: CASRVSGLAGTEQFF. The CDR3 DNA follows: TGTGCCAGCAGAGTATCGGGACTAGCGGGAACTGAGCAGTTCTTC.

This chain connects TRBV2 to TRBJ2-7, with TRBD2 identical over 14 bases. The CDR3 runs 15 residues. Germline V gene lookup returns CDR1 SNHLY and CDR2 FYNNEI. V was clipped by 8 bases and J by 5 bases; unmatched bases: 8. CDR3 residues: CASQGGLAGAHEQYF. The CDR3 DNA follows: TGTGCCAGCCAGGGGGGACTAGCGGGAGCACACGAGCAGTACTTC. Full variable domain (rest looked up from reference TRBV2 and TRBJ2-7): EPEVTQTPSHQVTQMGQEVILRCVPISNHLYFYWYRQILGQKVEFLVSFYNNEISEKSEIFDDQFSVERPDGSNFTLKIRSTKLEDSAMYFCASQGGLAGAHEQYFGPGTRLTVT.

This clonotype was counted many times. The gene calls are TRBV20-1 and TRBJ2-1; TRBD2 matches 10 bases. The J segment lost 7 bases and the V segment lost 0 bases, leaving 9 bases of the junction unmatched. Germline V CDR1 and CDR2: DFQATT, SNEGSKA (reference sequence). The CDR3 consists of 16 residues. The CDR3 region is CSARDQGLAPSNEQFF. The CDR3 DNA is TGCAGTGCTAGAGATCAGGGACTAGCGCCGTCTAATGAGCAGTTCTTC.

This clonotype has only a few counts. The chain joins TRBV12-3 or TRBV12-4 to TRBJ1-1; TRBD1 might be the D (6 bases). V lost 7 bases and J lost 0, with 18 bases in between. The CDR3 runs 16 residues. CDR3 coding DNA: TGTGCCAGCACCATAACAGGGTTAAAGATGAACACTGAAGCTTTCTTT. This gives the protein CASTITGLKMNTEAFF.

This clonotype was observed many times. J is TRBJ2-7 and V is TRBV4-2; the D gene is possibly TRBD1 (5 bases). With 0 bases removed from V and 3 bases from J, the gap between germline ends came to 9 bases. The CDR3 consists of 14 residues. CDR1 is LGHNA and CDR2 is YNFKEQ in the germline V gene. CDR3 residues: CASSQEGDDYEQYF. DNA of the CDR3: TGTGCCAGCAGCCAAGAAGGGGATGACTACGAGCAGTACTTC.

This clonotype has a handful of counts. V and J are TRBV25-1 and TRBJ1-2, with D uncertain. CDR1 MGHDK and CDR2 SYGVNS come from the germline V gene. This CDR3 spans 14 amino acids. Trimming left V 4 bases short and J 3 bases short, with 12 bases between. CDR3: CASSGGYRDYGYTF. The CDR3 coding sequence is TGTGCCAGCAGTGGGGGATATAGGGACTATGGCTACACCTTC.

The table lists this clonotype with a count of one. Likely a read error: the CDR3 ends without its conserved phenylalanine or tryptophan. This chain links TRBV12-3 or TRBV12-4 with TRBJ1-6, with D unresolved. V gave up 1 base and J gave up 4 bases, with 8 bases separating them. This CDR3 has 15 amino acids. For the CDR3, the DNA is TGTGCCAGCAGTTTAGGCCCGAGTTATAATTCACCCCTCCACATT. Translation: CASSLGPSYNSPLHI.

The chain is built from TRBV12-3 or TRBV12-4 and TRBJ2-7, with 7 bases identical to TRBD2. The CDR3 is made up of 15 amino acids. V trimming: 3 bases; J trimming: 3 bases; junction bases outside the gene matches: 8. CDR3 bases: TGTGCCAGCAGTTTTAGAGCGGGAATGGGCTACGAGCAGTACTTC. Translating gives CASSFRAGMGYEQYF.